The following is a T cell receptor beta chain sequence with its context. The antigen is unknown. V lost 6 bases to trimming and J lost 6 bases, with 15 bases between them. The V gene's germline CDR1 is MNHNY and CDR2 SVGAGI (reference sequence). This CDR3 contains 13 residues. Each subset's genomic DNA was shared equally among a number of immunoSEQ plates. Produced via immunoSEQ multiplex PCR; TCRdb's table is partial and in-frame only. The sample includes under 600,000 clones, about 96% of them seen just once. The data originate from a study of shared clonotypes between healthy human individuals. The overall study: The donor group consisted of a couple of women and a few men, aged 18 to 49.

Whole-study results and caveats: Approximately 5% was the fraction of naive CD4 clonotypes found shared across several donors. Clonotypes shared by all four donors outscored non-shared clonotypes in generation probability.

V and J are TRBV6-6 and TRBJ2-7; perhaps TRBD1 as D (6 bases). Sequencing input: naive CD4+ T cells sorted from blood. Subset in this sample: CD45RA+ positively selected. The receptor's source is a woman in her 30s in good health. The chain's CDR3 is CASRPGAGIEQYF. CDR3 DNA: TGTGCCAGCAGGCCAGGGGCAGGGATCGAGCAGTACTTC.